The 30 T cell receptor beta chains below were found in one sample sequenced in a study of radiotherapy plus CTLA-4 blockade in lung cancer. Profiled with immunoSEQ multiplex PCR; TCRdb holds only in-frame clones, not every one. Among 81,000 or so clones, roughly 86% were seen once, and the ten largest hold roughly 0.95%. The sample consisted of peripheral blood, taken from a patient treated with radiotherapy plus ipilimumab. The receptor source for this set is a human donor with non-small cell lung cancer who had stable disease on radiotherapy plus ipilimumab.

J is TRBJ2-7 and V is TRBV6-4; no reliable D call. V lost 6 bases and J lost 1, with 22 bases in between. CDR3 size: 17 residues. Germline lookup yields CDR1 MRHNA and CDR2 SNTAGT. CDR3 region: CASSPSLLYRRSYEQYF. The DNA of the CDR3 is TGTGCCAGCAGCCCCTCACTCTTGTATAGGAGATCCTACGAGCAGTACTTC.

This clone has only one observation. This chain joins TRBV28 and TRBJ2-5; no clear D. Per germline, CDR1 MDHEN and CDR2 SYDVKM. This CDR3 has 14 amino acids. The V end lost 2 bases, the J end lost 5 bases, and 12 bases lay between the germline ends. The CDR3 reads CASSLAEVQETQYF. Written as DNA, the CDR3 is TGTGCCAGCAGTTTAGCGGAAGTTCAGGAGACCCAGTACTTC.

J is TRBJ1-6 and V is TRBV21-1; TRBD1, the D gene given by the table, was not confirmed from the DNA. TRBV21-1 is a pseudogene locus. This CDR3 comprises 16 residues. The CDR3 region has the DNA TGTGCCAGCAGCAAGCAGGACAGGGGGCGTGTTGCACCCCTCCACTTT. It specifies CASSKQDRGRVAPLHF.

The CDR3 protein is CASSLGLAGLYNEQFF. CDR3 nucleotides: TGTGCCAGCAGCTTGGGACTAGCGGGCTTATACAATGAGCAGTTCTTC. The chain uses TRBV13 and TRBJ2-1; 12 positions agree with TRBD2. The CDR3 extends over 16 amino acids. J was trimmed by 4 bases and V by 3 bases; bases with no gene match: 4. The germline gives CDR1 PRHDT, CDR2 FYEKMQ (reference sequence).

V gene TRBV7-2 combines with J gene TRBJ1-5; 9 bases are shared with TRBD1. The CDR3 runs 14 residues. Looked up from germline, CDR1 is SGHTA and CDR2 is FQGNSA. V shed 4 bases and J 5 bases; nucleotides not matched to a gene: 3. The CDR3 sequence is CASSSRTGDQPQHF. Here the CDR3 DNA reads TGTGCCAGCAGCTCGCGGACAGGGGATCAGCCCCAGCATTTT.

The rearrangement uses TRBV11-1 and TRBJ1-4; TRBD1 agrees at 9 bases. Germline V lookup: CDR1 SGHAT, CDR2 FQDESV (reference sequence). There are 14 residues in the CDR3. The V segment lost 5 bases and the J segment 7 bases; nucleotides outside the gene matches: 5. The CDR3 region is CASSADRGREKLFF. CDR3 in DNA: TGTGCCAGCAGCGCGGACAGGGGACGTGAAAAACTGTTTTTT.

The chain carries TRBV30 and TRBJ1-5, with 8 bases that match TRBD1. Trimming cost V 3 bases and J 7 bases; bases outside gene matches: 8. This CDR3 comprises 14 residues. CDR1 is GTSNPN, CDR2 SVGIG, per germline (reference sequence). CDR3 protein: CAWSRTGPGQPQHF. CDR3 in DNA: TGTGCCTGGAGCCGGACAGGGCCGGGGCAGCCCCAGCATTTT.

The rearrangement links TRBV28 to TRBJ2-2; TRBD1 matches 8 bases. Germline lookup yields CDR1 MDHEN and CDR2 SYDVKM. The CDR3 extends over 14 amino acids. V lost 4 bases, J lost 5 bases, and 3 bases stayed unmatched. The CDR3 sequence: CASSWTGRTGELFF. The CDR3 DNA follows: TGTGCCAGCAGTTGGACAGGGAGAACCGGGGAGCTGTTTTTT.

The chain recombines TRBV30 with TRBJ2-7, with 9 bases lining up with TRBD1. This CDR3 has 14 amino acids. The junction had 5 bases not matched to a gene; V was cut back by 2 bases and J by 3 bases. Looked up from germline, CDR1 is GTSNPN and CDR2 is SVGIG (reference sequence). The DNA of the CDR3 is TGTGCCTGGAGTACCTCGGACAGGGGCTACGAGCAGTACTTC. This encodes CAWSTSDRGYEQYF.

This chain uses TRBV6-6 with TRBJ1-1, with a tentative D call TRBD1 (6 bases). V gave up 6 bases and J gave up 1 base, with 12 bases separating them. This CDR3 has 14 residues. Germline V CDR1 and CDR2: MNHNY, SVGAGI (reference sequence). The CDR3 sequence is CASSPAGENTEAFF. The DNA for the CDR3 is TGTGCCAGCAGCCCCGCAGGGGAGAACACTGAAGCTTTCTTT.

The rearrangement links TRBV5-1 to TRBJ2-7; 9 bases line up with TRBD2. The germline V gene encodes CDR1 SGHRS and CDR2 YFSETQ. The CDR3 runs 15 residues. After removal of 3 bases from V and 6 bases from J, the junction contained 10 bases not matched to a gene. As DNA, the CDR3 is TGCGCCAGCAGCTGGGGACTAGCCTACAGTGGCGAGCAGTACTTC. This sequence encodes CASSWGLAYSGEQYF. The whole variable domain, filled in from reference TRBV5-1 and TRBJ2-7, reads KAGVTQTPRYLIKTRGQQVTLSCSPISGHRSVSWYQQTPGQGLQFLFEYFSETQRNKGNFPGRFSGRQFSNSRSEMNVSTLELGDSALYLCASSWGLAYSGEQYFGPGTRLTVT.

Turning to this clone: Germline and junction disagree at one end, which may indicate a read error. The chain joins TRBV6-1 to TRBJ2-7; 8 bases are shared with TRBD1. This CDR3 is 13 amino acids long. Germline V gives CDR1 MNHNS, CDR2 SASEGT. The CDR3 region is CVSSQGQALEQYF. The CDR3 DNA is TGCGTCAGCAGTCAGGGACAGGCCCTTGAGCAGTACTTC.

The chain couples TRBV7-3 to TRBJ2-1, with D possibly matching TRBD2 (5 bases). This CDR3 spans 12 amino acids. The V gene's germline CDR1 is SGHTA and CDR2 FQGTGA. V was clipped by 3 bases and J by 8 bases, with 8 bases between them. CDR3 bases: TGTGCCAGCAGCTTGACGAGGGATGAGCAGTTCTTC. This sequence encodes CASSLTRDEQFF.

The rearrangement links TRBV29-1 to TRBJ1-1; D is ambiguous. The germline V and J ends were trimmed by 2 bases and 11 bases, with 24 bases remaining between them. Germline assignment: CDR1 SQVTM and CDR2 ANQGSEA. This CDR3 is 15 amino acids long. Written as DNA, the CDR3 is TGCAGCGTTGAATTCATGGGAATTCGCCGGGTCGGGGCTTTCTTT. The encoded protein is CSVEFMGIRRVGAFF.

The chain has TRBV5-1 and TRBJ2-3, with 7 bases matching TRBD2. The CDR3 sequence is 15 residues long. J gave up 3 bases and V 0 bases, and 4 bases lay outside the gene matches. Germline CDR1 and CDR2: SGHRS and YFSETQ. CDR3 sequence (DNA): TGCGCCAGCAGCTTGGCCGGGGGGATTACAGATACGCAGTATTTT. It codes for CASSLAGGITDTQYF.

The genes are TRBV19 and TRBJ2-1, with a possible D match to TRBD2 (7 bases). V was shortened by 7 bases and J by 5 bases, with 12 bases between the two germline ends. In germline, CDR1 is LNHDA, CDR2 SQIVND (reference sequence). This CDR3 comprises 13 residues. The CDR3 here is CASKGGLHNEQFF. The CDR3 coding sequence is TGTGCCAGTAAGGGGGGACTACACAATGAGCAGTTCTTC. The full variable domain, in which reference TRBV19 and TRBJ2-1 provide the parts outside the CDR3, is DGGITQSPKYLFRKEGQNVTLSCEQNLNHDAMYWYRQDPGQGLRLIYYSQIVNDFQKGDIAEGYSVSREKKESFPLTVTSAQKNPTAFYLCASKGGLHNEQFFGPGTRLTVL.

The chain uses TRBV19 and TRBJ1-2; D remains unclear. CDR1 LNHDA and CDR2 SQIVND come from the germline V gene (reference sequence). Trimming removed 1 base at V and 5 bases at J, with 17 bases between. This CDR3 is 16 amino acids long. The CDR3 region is CASSIVRGGVRYGYTF. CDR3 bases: TGTGCCAGTAGTATAGTTCGCGGCGGGGTACGGTATGGCTACACCTTC.

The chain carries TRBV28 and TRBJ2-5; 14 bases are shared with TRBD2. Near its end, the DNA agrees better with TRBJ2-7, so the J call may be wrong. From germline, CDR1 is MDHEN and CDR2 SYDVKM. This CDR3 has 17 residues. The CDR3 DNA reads TGTGCCAGCAGTTTAGGACTAGCGGGAGGAGAGTACTACGAGCAGTACTTC. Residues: CASSLGLAGGEYYEQYF.

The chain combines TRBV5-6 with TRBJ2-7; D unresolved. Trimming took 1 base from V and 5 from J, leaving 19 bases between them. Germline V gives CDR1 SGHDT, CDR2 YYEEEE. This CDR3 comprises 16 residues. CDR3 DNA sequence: TGTGCCAGCAGCTTGCGAGTTTTTGCCAACCCTGACGAGCAGTACTTC. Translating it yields CASSLRVFANPDEQYF.

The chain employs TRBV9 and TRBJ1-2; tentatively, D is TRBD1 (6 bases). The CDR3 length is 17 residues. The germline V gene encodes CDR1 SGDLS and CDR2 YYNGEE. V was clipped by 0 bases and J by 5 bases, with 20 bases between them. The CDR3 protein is CASSVGGGHQVGYGYTF. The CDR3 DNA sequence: TGTGCCAGCAGCGTAGGAGGGGGGCACCAAGTAGGGTATGGCTACACCTTC.

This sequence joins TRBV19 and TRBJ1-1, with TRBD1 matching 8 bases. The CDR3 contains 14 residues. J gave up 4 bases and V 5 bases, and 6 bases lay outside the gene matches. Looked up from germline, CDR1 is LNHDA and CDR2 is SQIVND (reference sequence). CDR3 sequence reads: CASSDRGWPTEAFF. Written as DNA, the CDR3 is TGTGCCAGTAGTGACAGGGGATGGCCCACTGAAGCTTTCTTT. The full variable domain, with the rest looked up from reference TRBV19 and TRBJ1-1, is DGGITQSPKYLFRKEGQNVTLSCEQNLNHDAMYWYRQDPGQGLRLIYYSQIVNDFQKGDIAEGYSVSREKKESFPLTVTSAQKNPTAFYLCASSDRGWPTEAFFGQGTRLTVV.

The CDR3 protein is CASSLGSLAGPPYNEQFF. The CDR3 DNA reads as TGTGCCAGCAGCTTAGGTAGTCTAGCGGGACCGCCGTACAATGAGCAGTTCTTC. The chain couples TRBV7-9 to TRBJ2-1; 9 positions agree with TRBD2. CDR1 SEHNR and CDR2 FQNEAQ come from the germline V gene (reference sequence). The CDR3 is 18 residues long. Trimming removed 1 base from V and 4 bases from J; junction bases left unmatched: 11.

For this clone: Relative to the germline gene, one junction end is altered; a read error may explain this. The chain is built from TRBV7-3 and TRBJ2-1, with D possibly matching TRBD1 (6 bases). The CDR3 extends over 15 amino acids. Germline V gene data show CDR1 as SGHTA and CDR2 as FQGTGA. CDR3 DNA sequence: TGCGCCAGCAGCGTCGGGACCCTTACAGGGAATGAGCAGTTCTTC. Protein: CASSVGTLTGNEQFF.

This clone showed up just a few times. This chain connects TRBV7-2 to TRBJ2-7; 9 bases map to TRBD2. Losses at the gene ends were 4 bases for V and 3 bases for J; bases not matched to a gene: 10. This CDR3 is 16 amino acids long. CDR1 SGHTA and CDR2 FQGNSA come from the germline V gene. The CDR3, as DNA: TGTGCCAGCAGCTCTGATTCGACTAGCGGCATCTACGAGCAGTACTTC. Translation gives CASSSDSTSGIYEQYF.

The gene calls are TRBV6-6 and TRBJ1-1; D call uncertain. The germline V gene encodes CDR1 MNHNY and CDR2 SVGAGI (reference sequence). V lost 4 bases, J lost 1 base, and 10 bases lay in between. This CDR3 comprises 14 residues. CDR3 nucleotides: TGTGCCAGCAGTTCGGCGGGAGAGAACACTGAAGCTTTCTTT. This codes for CASSSAGENTEAFF.

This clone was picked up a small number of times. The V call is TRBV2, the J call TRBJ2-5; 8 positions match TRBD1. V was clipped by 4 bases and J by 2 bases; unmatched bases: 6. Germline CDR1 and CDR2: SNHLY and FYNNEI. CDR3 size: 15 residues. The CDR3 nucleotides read TGTGCCAGCAGTGGGACCGGGACAGGACAAGAGACCCAGTACTTC. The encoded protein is CASSGTGTGQETQYF.

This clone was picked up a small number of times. The CDR3 bases are TGCGCCAGCAGCTTGACTAGCCCGCCAGATACGCAGTATTTT. It specifies CASSLTSPPDTQYF. The chain employs TRBV5-1 and TRBJ2-3; D perhaps matches TRBD2 (6 bases). The CDR3 consists of 14 residues. V lost 1 base and J lost 4, with 10 bases in between. The germline gives CDR1 SGHRS, CDR2 YFSETQ.

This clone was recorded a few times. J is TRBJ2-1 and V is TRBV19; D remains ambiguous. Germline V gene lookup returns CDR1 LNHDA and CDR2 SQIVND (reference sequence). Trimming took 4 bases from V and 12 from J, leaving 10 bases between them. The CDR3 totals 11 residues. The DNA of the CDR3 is TGTGCCAGTAGTACCACCCGTTCGCAGTTCTTC. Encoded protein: CASSTTRSQFF. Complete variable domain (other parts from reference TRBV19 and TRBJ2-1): DGGITQSPKYLFRKEGQNVTLSCEQNLNHDAMYWYRQDPGQGLRLIYYSQIVNDFQKGDIAEGYSVSREKKESFPLTVTSAQKNPTAFYLCASSTTRSQFFGPGTRLTVL.

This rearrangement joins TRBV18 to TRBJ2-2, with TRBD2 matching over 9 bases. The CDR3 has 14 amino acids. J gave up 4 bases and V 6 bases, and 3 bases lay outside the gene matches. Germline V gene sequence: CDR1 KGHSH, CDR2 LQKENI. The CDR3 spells CASSLTSGTGELFF. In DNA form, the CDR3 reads TGTGCCAGCTCTCTGACTAGCGGCACCGGGGAGCTGTTTTTT.

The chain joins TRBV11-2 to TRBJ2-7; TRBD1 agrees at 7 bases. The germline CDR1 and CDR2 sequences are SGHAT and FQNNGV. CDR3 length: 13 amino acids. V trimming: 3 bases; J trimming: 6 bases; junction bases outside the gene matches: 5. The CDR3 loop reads CASSFDRVSEQYF. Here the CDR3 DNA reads TGTGCCAGCAGCTTTGACAGGGTTTCCGAGCAGTACTTC.